This TCR beta chain was observed in a study of blood T cell repertoires in COVID-19. In the study overall: Specimens from acute and convalescent COVID-19 originated in the United States, Italy and Spain.

The CDR3 is made up of 16 amino acids. Germline loops: CDR1 LGHNA, CDR2 YSLEER. Trimming removed 0 bases at V and 5 bases at J, with 16 bases between. The Seattle patients joined while their infection was active and were tracked longitudinally afterward. Per the study methods: The assay estimated nucleated cells by amplifying reference gene primers. The protocol was immunoSEQ multiplex PCR, while the TCRdb copy is restricted to in-frame clones and leaves out a portion. That table is the source of V, J and clone size, and D and trimming were worked out from the DNA. The sample holds about 160,000 clones, about nine tenths seen once.

The sequencing input was peripheral blood. The chain joins TRBV4-3 to TRBJ1-2, with D unclear. The TCR sequence derives from a man aged 25 to 40 with COVID-19, enrolled during active disease. DNA for the CDR3: TGCGCCAGCAGCCAAGATTTCCCGGGAAGGAAGTATGGCTACACCTTC. It encodes CASSQDFPGRKYGYTF.